Given below is one T cell receptor (beta chain) in context. The sample originates from a study of T-cell reconstitution after alpha-beta-depleted transplantation in children. Unique molecular identifiers were incorporated when the TCRbeta library was constructed. A single record per CDR3 protein comes from TCRdb applying MiXCR to the PCR reads. The table lists more than 450,000 distinct CDR3 sequences, around 20% of them singletons. Deletions cut 1 base from V and 7 bases from J, with 14 bases between. Per the germline V gene, CDR1 is MGHRA and CDR2 is YSYEKL. CDR3 length equals 14 residues. This sequence joins TRBV4-1 and TRBJ2-7; D not resolved. The TCR originated in a human donor who donated a stem cell graft to a child with acute lymphoblastic leukemia. Material: PBMCs from the stem cell graft donor, obtained from the stem cell graft. CDR3 loop: CASSQGAGPWEQYF. The CDR3 nucleotides are TGCGCCAGCAGCCAAGGTGCAGGCCCATGGGAGCAGTACTTC.